The TCR beta chain under discussion was sequenced for a study of CD8+ T cells in alopecia areata. Study observations and caveats: Resident alphabeta T-cell populations of normal skin are likewise subject to sequencing in scalp samples. Compared with normal scalp, lesional scalp had higher clonality and more expanded CD8+ clones.

RNA, once extracted, was reverse transcribed into cDNA for use as the sequencing template. Assay: immunoSEQ multiplex PCR; the TCRdb copy retains only in-frame clones and omits some. The sample carries roughly 100,000 clones, about 60% recorded once. PBMC-derived CD4+ and CD8+ T cells were sorted. This clone was counted between two and nine times. Its antigen is unidentified. Trimming shortened V by 4 bases and J by 4 bases, and 7 bases separated the two germline ends. The CDR3 runs to 11 residues. The germline CDR1 and CDR2 sequences are SQVTM and ANQGSEA. This receptor was taken from a human donor in good health. The material sequenced was CD4+ T cells sorted from blood. The V gene is TRBV29-1, the J gene TRBJ1-2; D possibly corresponds to TRBD1 (6 bases). CDR3 nucleotides: TGCAGCGTTGCAGGGGCCTATGGCTACACCTTC. This encodes CSVAGAYGYTF.